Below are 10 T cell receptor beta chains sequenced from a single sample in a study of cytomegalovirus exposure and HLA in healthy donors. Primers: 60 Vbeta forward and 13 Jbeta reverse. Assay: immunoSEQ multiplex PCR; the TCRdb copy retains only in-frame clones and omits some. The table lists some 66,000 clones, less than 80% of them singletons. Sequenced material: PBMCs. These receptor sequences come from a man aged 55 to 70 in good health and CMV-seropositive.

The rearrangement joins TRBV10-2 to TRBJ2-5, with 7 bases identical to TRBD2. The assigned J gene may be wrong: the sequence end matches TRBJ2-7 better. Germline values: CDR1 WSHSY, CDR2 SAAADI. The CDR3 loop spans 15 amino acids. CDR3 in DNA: TGCGCCAGCAGGTTGGGTTCCCAGCGGGGATACGAGCAGTACTTC. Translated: CASRLGSQRGYEQYF.

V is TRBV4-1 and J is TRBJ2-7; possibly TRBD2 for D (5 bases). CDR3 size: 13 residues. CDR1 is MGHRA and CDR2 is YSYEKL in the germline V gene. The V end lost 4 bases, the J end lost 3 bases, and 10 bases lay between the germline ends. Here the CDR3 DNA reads TGCGCCAGCAGCCGCGAGGGATACTACGAGCAGTACTTC. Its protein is CASSREGYYEQYF.

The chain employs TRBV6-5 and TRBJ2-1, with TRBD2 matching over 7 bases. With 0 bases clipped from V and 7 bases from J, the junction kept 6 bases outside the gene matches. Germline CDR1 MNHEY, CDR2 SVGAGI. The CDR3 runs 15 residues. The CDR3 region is CASSYSRGSGNEQFF. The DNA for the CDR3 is TGTGCCAGCAGTTACTCTCGCGGGAGCGGGAATGAGCAGTTCTTC.

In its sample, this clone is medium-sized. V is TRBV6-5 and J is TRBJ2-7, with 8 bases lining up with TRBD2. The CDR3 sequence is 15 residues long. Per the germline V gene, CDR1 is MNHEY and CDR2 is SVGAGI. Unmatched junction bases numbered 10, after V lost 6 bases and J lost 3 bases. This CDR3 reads CASSYGERELYEQYF. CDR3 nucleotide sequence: TGTGCCAGCAGCTACGGGGAGCGGGAGCTCTACGAGCAGTACTTC.

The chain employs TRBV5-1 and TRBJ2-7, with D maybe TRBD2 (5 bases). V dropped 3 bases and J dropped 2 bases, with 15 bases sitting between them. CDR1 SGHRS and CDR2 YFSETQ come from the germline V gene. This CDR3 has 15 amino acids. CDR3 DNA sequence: TGCGCCAGCAGCTCCTCCGGCGACTACACCTACGAGCAGTACTTC. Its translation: CASSSSGDYTYEQYF.

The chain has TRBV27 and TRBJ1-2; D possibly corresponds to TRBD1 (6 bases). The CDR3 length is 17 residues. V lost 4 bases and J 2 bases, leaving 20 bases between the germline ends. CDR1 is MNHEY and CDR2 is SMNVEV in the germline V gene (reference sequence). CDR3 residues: CASSSDPPEGGNYGYTF. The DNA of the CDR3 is TGTGCCAGCAGTTCTGACCCCCCGGAGGGGGGGAACTATGGCTACACCTTC.

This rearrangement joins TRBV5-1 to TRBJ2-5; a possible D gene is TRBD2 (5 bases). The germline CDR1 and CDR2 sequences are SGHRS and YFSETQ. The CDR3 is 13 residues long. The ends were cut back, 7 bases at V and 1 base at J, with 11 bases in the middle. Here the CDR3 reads CASFGGPQETQYF. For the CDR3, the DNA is TGCGCCAGCTTCGGAGGCCCCCAAGAGACCCAGTACTTC.

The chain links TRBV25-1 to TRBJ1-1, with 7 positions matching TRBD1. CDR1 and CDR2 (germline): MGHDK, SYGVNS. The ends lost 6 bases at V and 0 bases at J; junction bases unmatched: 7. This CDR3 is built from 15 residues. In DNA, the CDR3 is TGTGCCAGCAGCCCGTCCACAGGGGTGAACACTGAAGCTTTCTTT. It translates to CASSPSTGVNTEAFF.

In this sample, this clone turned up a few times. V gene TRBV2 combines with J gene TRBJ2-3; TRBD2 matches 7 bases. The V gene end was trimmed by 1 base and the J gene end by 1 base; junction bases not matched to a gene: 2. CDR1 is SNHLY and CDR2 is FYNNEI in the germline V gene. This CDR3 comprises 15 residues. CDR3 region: CASSEGGGRTDTQYF. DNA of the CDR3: TGTGCCAGCAGTGAAGGGGGGGGACGCACAGATACGCAGTATTTT.

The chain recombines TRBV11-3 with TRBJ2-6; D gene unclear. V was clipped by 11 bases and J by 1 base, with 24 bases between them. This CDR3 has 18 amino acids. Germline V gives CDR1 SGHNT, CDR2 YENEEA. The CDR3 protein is CAYAERSPQGSGANVLTF. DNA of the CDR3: TGTGCCTACGCCGAACGGAGTCCTCAAGGTTCTGGGGCCAACGTCCTGACTTTC.